This TCR beta chain emerged from a study of a mutant IDH1 vaccine in newly diagnosed glioma. Study information: Eight vaccinations went to patients in weeks 1, 3, 5, 7, 11, 15, 19, 23. Former treatment meant radiotherapy, temozolomide, or both; the majority had gotten both.

Data came from immunoSEQ multiplex PCR; TCRdb stores just in-frame clones and leaves some out. The table lists about 82,000 clones, roughly 85% of them singletons. Study-wide results and limits: Immune responses induced by vaccination arose in approximately 92% of the patients.

Time point of the sample: week 23, last vaccination. Each dose of the vaccine consisted of 300 ug of mutant IDH1 20-mer peptide, with topical imiquimod. New astrocytomas of WHO grade 3 or 4 that were IDH1-mutant and ATRX-lost were found in the donors. This clone was picked up a small number of times. The antigen is not known. CDR1 is SGHRS and CDR2 is YFSETQ in the germline V gene. The CDR3 length is 15 residues. Trimming removed 3 bases at V and 1 base at J, with 10 bases between. The material sequenced was PBMCs, taken from a glioma patient whose treatment included an IDH1 peptide vaccine. The chain is built from TRBV5-1 and TRBJ2-2; tentative D call: TRBD1 (5 bases). The sequence derives from a man aged 25-40 years with glioma. Some clones in this sample may be carry-over from other donors' samples. CDR3: CASSSIRENTGELFF. Here the CDR3 DNA reads TGCGCCAGCAGCTCTATCAGGGAGAACACCGGGGAGCTGTTTTTT.